This entry lists 22 T cell receptor beta chains sequenced from one sample in a study of radiation and T cells in renal cell carcinoma. Treatment: treatment-naive control, cytoreductive nephrectomy. Assay: immunoSEQ multiplex PCR; the TCRdb copy retains only in-frame clones and omits some. The table lists about 23,000 clones, 58% of them singletons, with under 25% in the top ten. This sample comprised tumor tissue, obtained from a patient whose treatment was nephrectomy without radiotherapy. These receptors came from a man aged 40-49 years with renal cell carcinoma.

The V and J genes are TRBV11-2 and TRBJ1-2, with 9 positions matching TRBD1. The V segment lost 3 bases and the J segment 6 bases; nucleotides outside the gene matches: 8. This CDR3 has 15 amino acids. Per the germline V gene, CDR1 is SGHAT and CDR2 is FQNNGV. DNA for the CDR3: TGTGCCAGCAGCTTCCGTGCGGGACAGGGAAATGGCTACACCTTC. Protein sequence: CASSFRAGQGNGYTF.

This clone has only a few counts. The chain employs TRBV19 and TRBJ2-1; 9 nucleotides agree with TRBD1. This CDR3 has 17 amino acids. The V gene's germline CDR1 is LNHDA and CDR2 SQIVND (reference sequence). The trim removed 3 bases at V and 4 bases at J, leaving 10 bases unmatched. DNA for the CDR3: TGTGCCAGTAGTATCCAACCGGGACAGGGTTCATACAATGAGCAGTTCTTC. Its protein product is CASSIQPGQGSYNEQFF.

The chain joins TRBV4-1 to TRBJ1-1; D remains unclear. The germline V gene has CDR1 MGHRA and CDR2 YSYEKL. This CDR3 region has 15 residues. The germline V and J ends were trimmed by 0 bases and 1 base, with 9 bases remaining between them. The CDR3 reads CASSQEDGRNTEAFF. The CDR3 DNA follows: TGCGCCAGCAGCCAAGAGGACGGGAGGAACACTGAAGCTTTCTTT.

The chain employs TRBV5-1 and TRBJ2-7; TRBD2 matches 10 bases. V was clipped by 4 bases and J by 0 bases; unmatched bases: 1. The CDR3 covers 14 residues. Germline V gene lookup returns CDR1 SGHRS and CDR2 YFSETQ. The CDR3 loop reads CASSASGSSYEQYF. CDR3 nucleotide sequence: TGCGCCAGCAGCGCTAGCGGGAGCTCCTACGAGCAGTACTTC.

This clone is categorized as medium-sized. The chain carries TRBV2 and TRBJ2-2, with 10 bases aligning to TRBD2. CDR3 size: 18 residues. Germline V lookup: CDR1 SNHLY, CDR2 FYNNEI. V dropped 7 bases and J dropped 0; count of bases not matched to a gene: 11. The CDR3 region is CASTMTGTSASNTGELFF. In DNA, the CDR3 is TGTGCCAGCACCATGACCGGGACTAGCGCATCGAACACCGGGGAGCTGTTTTTT.

CDR3 sequence: CASSSQGGSVETQYF. The CDR3 region has the DNA TGTGCCAGCAGCTCACAGGGTGGGAGTGTGGAGACCCAGTACTTC. The chain uses TRBV7-2 and TRBJ2-5; possible D gene TRBD1, 6 bases. This CDR3 region has 15 residues. Trimming took 4 bases from V and 5 from J, leaving 17 bases between them. Germline V CDR1 and CDR2: SGHTA, FQGNSA.

This clone was observed a few times. This chain links TRBV7-9 with TRBJ1-2, with unresolved D. The germline CDR1 and CDR2 sequences are SEHNR and FQNEAQ (reference sequence). The V end was cut by 6 bases, the J end by 8 bases, with 16 bases between. The length of the CDR3 is 13 residues. CDR3 sequence: CASSSRPVEGYTF. CDR3 nucleotides: TGTGCCAGCAGTTCAAGGCCCGTCGAGGGCTACACCTTC.

Ten or more counts support this clone. J is TRBJ1-6 and V is TRBV7-2; 7 nucleotides agree with TRBD1. Germline V gene sequence: CDR1 SGHTA, CDR2 FQGNSA. Trimming removed 2 bases from V and 16 bases from J; junction bases left unmatched: 14. The CDR3 runs to 15 residues. CDR3 coding DNA: TGTGCCAGCAGCTTAAGAGACAGGGCCGCAGAGAGACTCCACTTT. This codes for CASSLRDRAAERLHF.

The V call is TRBV9, the J call TRBJ2-5; 9 bases are shared with TRBD2. This CDR3 region has 16 residues. Losses at the gene ends were 0 bases for V and 0 bases for J; bases not matched to a gene: 3. Germline V lookup: CDR1 SGDLS, CDR2 YYNGEE. CDR3 sequence (DNA): TGTGCCAGCAGCGTAGGAAGCGGGGGGTACCAAGAGACCCAGTACTTC. Encoded protein: CASSVGSGGYQETQYF. Looking up the rest from reference TRBV9 and TRBJ2-5 gives the full variable domain: DSGVTQTPKHLITATGQRVTLRCSPRSGDLSVYWYQQSLDQGLQFLIQYYNGEERAKGNILERFSAQQFPDLHSELNLSSLELGDSALYFCASSVGSGGYQETQYFGPGTRLLVL.

This sequence joins TRBV5-1 and TRBJ1-1; D is undetermined. The CDR3 covers 14 residues. Germline-derived CDR1 and CDR2 are SGHRS and YFSETQ. Trimming left V 3 bases short and J 5 bases short, with 14 bases between. The CDR3 bases are TGCGCCAGCAGCTCGAATGAATACGGGACTGAAGCTTTCTTT. Amino acid sequence: CASSSNEYGTEAFF. Variable domain in full (rest from reference TRBV5-1 and TRBJ1-1): KAGVTQTPRYLIKTRGQQVTLSCSPISGHRSVSWYQQTPGQGLQFLFEYFSETQRNKGNFPGRFSGRQFSNSRSEMNVSTLELGDSALYLCASSSNEYGTEAFFGQGTRLTVV.

This clone was detected a few times. This rearrangement joins TRBV18 to TRBJ2-6; no clear D gene. Trimming left V 6 bases short and J 4 bases short, with 16 bases between. This CDR3 is built from 16 residues. CDR1 KGHSH and CDR2 LQKENI come from the germline V gene. The CDR3 protein is CASSNEGDSGANVLTF. The CDR3 DNA is TGTGCCAGCTCCAACGAAGGTGACTCCGGGGCCAACGTCCTGACTTTC. The variable domain in full, completed from reference TRBV18 and TRBJ2-6, reads NAGVMQNPRHLVRRRGQEARLRCSPMKGHSHVYWYRQLPEEGLKFMVYLQKENIIDESGMPKERFSAEFPKEGPSILRIQQVVRGDSAAYFCASSNEGDSGANVLTFGAGSRLTVL.

V is TRBV29-1 and J is TRBJ2-2; 7 bases are shared with TRBD2. This CDR3 has 14 amino acids. The germline V gene has CDR1 SQVTM and CDR2 ANQGSEA. Trimming cost V 5 bases and J 5 bases; bases outside gene matches: 8. In nucleotides, the CDR3 is TGCAGCGTTCTGTCGGGAGCGGGGACCGGGGAGCTGTTTTTT. Protein: CSVLSGAGTGELFF.

This clone was found a few times. The rearrangement uses TRBV7-6 and TRBJ1-1; unclear D gene. This CDR3 has 15 amino acids. Trimming cost V 0 bases and J 2 bases, with 10 bases left between them. CDR1 is SGHVS and CDR2 is FNYEAQ in the germline V gene. In nucleotides, the CDR3 is TGTGCCAGCAGCTTAGCGCTGGGTGGCAACACTGAAGCTTTCTTT. Residues: CASSLALGGNTEAFF.

The gene calls are TRBV27 and TRBJ2-4, with TRBD1 identical over 10 bases. Germline V gene lookup returns CDR1 MNHEY and CDR2 SMNVEV (reference sequence). V trimming: 3 bases; J trimming: 3 bases; junction bases outside the gene matches: 2. The CDR3 loop spans 15 amino acids. Here the CDR3 DNA reads TGTGCCAGCAGTTTCAGGACAGGGGGCAAAAACATTCAGTACTTC. The encoded protein is CASSFRTGGKNIQYF.

V is TRBV11-2 and J is TRBJ2-7; 10 bases match TRBD1. Germline loops: CDR1 SGHAT, CDR2 FQNNGV. V dropped 1 base and J dropped 2; count of bases not matched to a gene: 2. The CDR3 is 15 residues long. This chain's CDR3 is CASSLGGTGAYEQYV. The DNA for the CDR3 is TGTGCCAGCAGCTTAGGGGGGACAGGGGCCTACGAGCAGTACGTC.

This clone appeared many times. V is TRBV16 and J is TRBJ1-5, with D unclear. CDR1 is KGHSY and CDR2 is FQNENV in the germline V gene. V gave up 0 bases and J gave up 3 bases, with 6 bases separating them. There are 14 residues in the CDR3. The CDR3 sequence is CASSQSQVNQPQHF. DNA of the CDR3: TGTGCCAGCAGCCAATCGCAGGTCAATCAGCCCCAGCATTTT.

Worth noting for this clone: The junction and the germline gene differ at one end; a read error may be behind it. V is TRBV5-1 and J is TRBJ2-7; D not certain. The CDR3 is 13 residues long. Per the germline V gene, CDR1 is SGHRS and CDR2 is YFSETQ. This chain's CDR3 is CASSLPPSYEQYF. The DNA of the CDR3 is TGCGCCAGCAGCTTGCCGCCCTCCTACGAGCAGTATTTC. The whole variable domain, filled in from reference TRBV5-1 and TRBJ2-7, reads KAGVTQTPRYLIKTRGQQVTLSCSPISGHRSVSWYQQTPGQGLQFLFEYFSETQRNKGNFPGRFSGRQFSNSRSEMNVSTLELGDSALYLCASSLPPSYEQYFGPGTRLTVT.

This chain joins TRBV7-6 and TRBJ2-2; possible D gene TRBD2, 6 bases. Germline V lookup: CDR1 SGHVS, CDR2 FNYEAQ. There are 11 residues in the CDR3. V was cut by 4 bases and J by 12 bases, with 9 bases left in between. DNA for the CDR3: TGTGCCAGCAGCTCCGGGGGTAAGCTGTTTTTT. Its translation is CASSSGGKLFF.

This clone was counted a few times. The chain employs TRBV5-1 and TRBJ1-3; D remains unclear. Germline V gene data show CDR1 as SGHRS and CDR2 as YFSETQ. The V end was cut by 7 bases, the J end by 0 bases, with 8 bases between. The CDR3 consists of 13 residues. The CDR3 reads CASSRGSGNTIYF. CDR3 DNA: TGCGCCAGCTCGCGGGGCTCTGGAAACACCATATATTTT. Full variable domain (missing parts from reference TRBV5-1 and TRBJ1-3): KAGVTQTPRYLIKTRGQQVTLSCSPISGHRSVSWYQQTPGQGLQFLFEYFSETQRNKGNFPGRFSGRQFSNSRSEMNVSTLELGDSALYLCASSRGSGNTIYFGEGSWLTVV.

This clone was observed once. A much larger clone is a single base away; this may be a read error. The chain joins TRBV7-8 to TRBJ1-1, with D maybe TRBD1 (5 bases). Trimming removed 5 bases at V and 0 bases at J, with 7 bases between. The CDR3 runs 13 residues. Germline V gives CDR1 SGHVS, CDR2 FQNEAQ. CDR3 in amino acids: CASSVQVNTEAFF. In DNA, the CDR3 is TGTGCCAGCAGCGTACAGGTGAACACTGAAGCTTTCTTT.

The V and J genes are TRBV7-9 and TRBJ1-2, with unresolved D. CDR1 is SEHNR and CDR2 is FQNEAQ in the germline V gene (reference sequence). V dropped 1 base and J dropped 5 bases, with 14 bases sitting between them. The length of the CDR3 is 15 residues. CDR3 in DNA: TGTGCCAGCAGCTTAGACGCCTTGGCGGGATATGGCTACACCTTC. It codes for CASSLDALAGYGYTF.

This clone appeared once. V usage is TRBV2 and J usage is TRBJ1-6; possibly TRBD1 for D (6 bases). Germline V gives CDR1 SNHLY, CDR2 FYNNEI. The CDR3 runs 20 residues. Trimming left V 5 bases short and J 0 bases short, with 23 bases between. The CDR3 DNA is TGTGCCAGCAGTCCCCCGCAAGGGGGGAAACGAAGCTCCTATAATTCACCCCTCCACTTT. This translates into CASSPPQGGKRSSYNSPLHF.